Following are 26 T cell receptor beta chains from one sample sequenced in a study. MiXCR, applied by TCRdb to the 5' RACE reads, yields one record per CDR3 protein. The sample lists 35,000 to 50,000 distinct CDR3 sequences, just under 30% occurring once. The sequencing input was memory CD4+ T cells sorted from a lymph node. The subset is: memory CD4+ T cells, CD4+CD45RO+CD25-. These receptors were obtained from a female donor with breast cancer.

This clonotype was recorded a few times. V gene TRBV4-1 combines with J gene TRBJ1-3, with D possibly being TRBD1 (5 bases). In germline, CDR1 is MGHRA, CDR2 YSYEKL. The CDR3 runs 18 residues. V dropped 6 bases and J dropped 1 base, with 22 bases sitting between them. CDR3 protein: CASSPGHLRKISGNTIYF. As DNA, the CDR3 is TGCGCCAGCAGTCCGGGGCATTTGCGTAAGATTTCTGGAAACACCATATATTTT.

The chain couples TRBV7-9 to TRBJ1-2; the D is unclear. The CDR3 length is 11 residues. Germline V gene lookup returns CDR1 SEHNR and CDR2 FQNEAQ (reference sequence). Trimming removed 8 bases at V and 3 bases at J, with 7 bases between. This CDR3 is CASGEYYGYTF. The CDR3 coding sequence is TGTGCCAGCGGGGAGTACTATGGCTACACCTTC.

CDR3 amino acids: CASSSEETGRHGYTF. CDR3 bases: TGTGCCAGCAGTTCGGAGGAGACAGGGAGACATGGCTACACCTTC. This chain uses TRBV27 with TRBJ1-2; 7 positions match TRBD1. The CDR3 runs 15 residues. Trimming cost V 4 bases and J 6 bases; bases outside gene matches: 11. Germline V gene lookup returns CDR1 MNHEY and CDR2 SMNVEV (reference sequence).

The rearrangement joins TRBV30 to TRBJ2-1; a weak D match, TRBD2 (6 bases). Germline-derived CDR1 and CDR2 are GTSNPN and SVGIG (reference sequence). Trimming cost V 2 bases and J 6 bases, with 11 bases left between them. The CDR3 has 13 residues. The CDR3 protein is CAWSYSSANEQFF. The CDR3 region has the DNA TGTGCCTGGAGTTACTCTAGCGCCAATGAGCAGTTCTTC.

This clonotype was detected a few times. The chain carries TRBV1 and TRBJ2-1; the D call of TRBD1 is as the table states it, not checked on the DNA. TRBV1 is noted as a pseudogene. The CDR3 has 15 amino acids. CDR3 sequence reads: CTSSQASGAYNEQFF. DNA of the CDR3: TGCACCAGCAGCCAAGCCTCGGGGGCCTACAATGAGCAGTTCTTC.

In its sample, this clonotype was seen a few times. The J gene is TRBJ2-7, the V gene TRBV11-2; D unresolved. The CDR3 has 15 residues. V dropped 0 bases and J dropped 2 bases, with 11 bases sitting between them. Germline-derived CDR1 and CDR2 are SGHAT and FQNNGV. The CDR3 is CASSLDSLMTYEQYF. In DNA form, the CDR3 reads TGTGCCAGCAGCTTAGATTCCCTTATGACCTACGAGCAGTACTTC.

This clonotype was seen more than once but under ten times. The chain has TRBV7-2 and TRBJ2-3; D is uncertain. Looked up from germline, CDR1 is SGHTA and CDR2 is FQGNSA. CDR3 size: 13 residues. Trimming stripped 5 bases from V and 4 bases from J, with 10 bases between. This chain's CDR3 is CASSPEEPDTQYF. The DNA for the CDR3 is TGTGCCAGCAGCCCTGAAGAGCCAGATACGCAGTATTTT.

This clonotype was recorded a few times. V and J are TRBV5-6 and TRBJ1-1; no definite D call. The CDR3 totals 13 residues. The germline V and J ends were trimmed by 2 bases and 6 bases, with 11 bases remaining between them. CDR1 and CDR2 (germline): SGHDT, YYEEEE. The CDR3 region has the DNA TGTGCCAGCAGCTTACTGGACGGGGCTGAAGCTTTCTTT. Translating gives CASSLLDGAEAFF.

This clonotype has only a few counts. This chain uses TRBV9 with TRBJ2-7; no reliable D call. The V gene's germline CDR1 is SGDLS and CDR2 YYNGEE. The CDR3 contains 15 residues. Trimming took off 0 bases at V and 7 bases at J, with 17 bases between the two ends. The CDR3 bases are TGTGCCAGCAGCGTAGCCGATTCCCTACGAATGGAGCAGTACTTC. It translates to CASSVADSLRMEQYF.

This clonotype was seen only a few times. The chain recombines TRBV4-2 with TRBJ1-1; D gene uncertain. With 0 bases removed from V and 5 bases from J, the gap between germline ends came to 10 bases. Per the germline V gene, CDR1 is LGHNA and CDR2 is YNFKEQ. The CDR3 is 14 amino acids. This CDR3 is CASSQDWSSTEAFF. CDR3 DNA sequence: TGTGCCAGCAGCCAAGACTGGAGTAGTACTGAAGCTTTCTTT.

This clonotype was counted between two and nine times. The V and J genes are TRBV28 and TRBJ2-7; maybe TRBD2 (6 bases). Germline CDR1 MDHEN, CDR2 SYDVKM. This CDR3 spans 14 amino acids. Deletions cut 7 bases from V and 6 bases from J, with 19 bases between. The CDR3 nucleotides read TGTGCCAGCAACCCCAATAGCGGAAGGGGCGAGCAGTACTTC. Protein product: CASNPNSGRGEQYF.

Only a few counts were recorded for this clonotype. The chain links TRBV12-3 or TRBV12-4 to TRBJ2-1; TRBD2 aligns across 8 bases. Trimming removed 6 bases from V and 6 bases from J; junction bases left unmatched: 13. The CDR3 consists of 16 residues. DNA of the CDR3: TGTGCCAGCAGCCCTTCGGCGAGCGGGAGTTCCAATGAGCAGTTCTTC. It encodes CASSPSASGSSNEQFF.

This clonotype was seen at least ten times. The chain carries TRBV5-1 and TRBJ2-1; 8 nucleotides agree with TRBD1. The CDR3 length is 15 residues. Looked up from germline, CDR1 is SGHRS and CDR2 is YFSETQ. Trimming removed 3 bases from V and 7 bases from J; junction bases left unmatched: 9. CDR3: CASSSDRVIRNEQFF. CDR3 nucleotides: TGCGCCAGCAGCTCGGACAGGGTTATAAGGAATGAGCAGTTCTTC.

The V call is TRBV6-1, the J call TRBJ2-5, with a possible D match to TRBD2 (5 bases). V lost 1 base to trimming and J lost 3 bases, with 9 bases between them. The CDR3 length is 14 residues. The germline V gene has CDR1 MNHNS and CDR2 SASEGT. The CDR3 coding sequence is TGTGCCAGCAGTGAAGGTGTCGGGAAAGAGACCCAGTACTTC. Translated, it gives CASSEGVGKETQYF.

V gene TRBV12-3 or TRBV12-4 combines with J gene TRBJ2-3, with D unresolved. V was trimmed by 7 bases and J by 0 bases, leaving 11 bases between them. This CDR3 spans 14 amino acids. CDR3 in amino acids: CASNPTGSTDTQYF. CDR3 nucleotide sequence: TGTGCCAGCAACCCAACCGGGAGCACAGATACGCAGTATTTT.

This clonotype was counted between two and nine times. The V call is TRBV12-3 or TRBV12-4, the J call TRBJ2-1; TRBD2 is a possible D gene (5 bases). Trimming took off 7 bases at V and 6 bases at J, with 16 bases between the two ends. This CDR3 has 14 amino acids. The CDR3 DNA sequence: TGTGCCAGCACTACACTAGACGGGCTCAATGAGCAGTTCTTC. This gives the protein CASTTLDGLNEQFF.

The gene calls are TRBV28 and TRBJ2-2; 8 positions match TRBD2. CDR1 and CDR2 from the germline V gene are MDHEN and SYDVKM. The trim removed 3 bases at V and 5 bases at J, leaving 5 bases unmatched. The CDR3 has 15 amino acids. The DNA for the CDR3 is TGTGCCAGCAGTTTTCTAGCGGGCCTTACCGGGGAGCTGTTTTTT. Translating it yields CASSFLAGLTGELFF.

Only a few counts were recorded for this clonotype. The chain carries TRBV6-1 and TRBJ2-1; perhaps TRBD2 as D (6 bases). The ends were cut back, 10 bases at V and 5 bases at J, with 21 bases in the middle. The CDR3 is 15 residues long. From germline, CDR1 is MNHNS and CDR2 SASEGT. CDR3: CAIGWRVPQDNEQFF. The CDR3 nucleotides read TGTGCCATCGGGTGGAGGGTACCTCAGGACAATGAGCAGTTCTTC.

The V gene is TRBV4-1, the J gene TRBJ2-2; D remains ambiguous. The germline CDR1 and CDR2 sequences are MGHRA and YSYEKL. V lost 4 bases and J lost 8, with 5 bases in between. The length of the CDR3 is 11 residues. This CDR3 reads CASSLRGELFF. In nucleotides, the CDR3 is TGCGCCAGCAGCCTTCGGGGGGAGCTGTTTTTT.

This clonotype was counted many times. This rearrangement joins TRBV4-1 to TRBJ1-2, with D possibly being TRBD1 (6 bases). V was pared by 6 bases and J by 8 bases, with 13 bases between. This CDR3 is built from 12 residues. Germline CDR1 and CDR2: MGHRA and YSYEKL. CDR3 nucleotides: TGCGCCAGCAGAGGGGGGTGGAAGGGCTACACCTTC. Its protein is CASRGGWKGYTF.

The V call is TRBV27, the J call TRBJ2-1; 9 bases align to TRBD1. J was trimmed by 9 bases and V by 6 bases; bases with no gene match: 6. The CDR3 totals 13 residues. The germline gives CDR1 MNHEY, CDR2 SMNVEV (reference sequence). CDR3 in amino acids: CASRARQGGEQFF. The CDR3 DNA follows: TGTGCCAGCAGGGCCAGACAGGGGGGTGAGCAGTTCTTC.

This CDR3 reads CASSRDEGVSDTQYF. The CDR3 DNA sequence: TGTGCCAGCTCGCGCGACGAAGGGGTCTCAGATACGCAGTATTTT. The chain links TRBV18 to TRBJ2-3; D may be TRBD1 (5 bases). Germline V gene data show CDR1 as KGHSH and CDR2 as LQKENI. The ends were cut back, 6 bases at V and 4 bases at J, with 17 bases in the middle. The CDR3 is 15 amino acids. Combining the CDR3 with reference TRBV18 and TRBJ2-3 gives the whole variable domain NAGVMQNPRHLVRRRGQEARLRCSPMKGHSHVYWYRQLPEEGLKFMVYLQKENIIDESGMPKERFSAEFPKEGPSILRIQQVVRGDSAAYFCASSRDEGVSDTQYFGPGTRLTVL.

The chain links TRBV5-5 to TRBJ2-7; D unresolved. Germline V gives CDR1 SGHKS, CDR2 YYEKEE (reference sequence). There are 12 residues in the CDR3. Deletions cut 0 bases from V and 7 bases from J, with 8 bases between. CDR3 in DNA: TGTGCCAGCAGCTTGGCAGTAGGAGAGCAGTACTTC. Protein product: CASSLAVGEQYF. Full variable domain (remainder filled in from reference TRBV5-5 and TRBJ2-7): DAGVTQSPTHLIKTRGQQVTLRCSPISGHKSVSWYQQVLGQGPQFIFQYYEKEERGRGNFPDRFSARQFPNYSSELNVNALLLGDSALYLCASSLAVGEQYFGPGTRLTVT.

This clonotype has a handful of counts. The chain is built from TRBV28 and TRBJ2-2; D gene ambiguous. This CDR3 is built from 14 residues. Trimming pared 7 bases from V and 6 bases from J, leaving 15 bases between. Per the germline V gene, CDR1 is MDHEN and CDR2 is SYDVKM. CDR3 nucleotide sequence: TGTGCCAGCATTTCTGAGAGTACCCCCGGGGAGCTGTTTTTT. It is translated as CASISESTPGELFF.

This clonotype turned up a few times. The V and J genes are TRBV4-1 and TRBJ1-5; unclear D gene. Germline CDR1 reads MGHRA; CDR2 reads YSYEKL. The length of the CDR3 is 15 residues. V lost 1 base, J lost 1 base, and 8 bases lay in between. CDR3 amino acids: CASSQVQESNQPQHF. The CDR3 DNA reads TGCGCCAGCAGCCAAGTTCAGGAGAGCAATCAGCCCCAGCATTTT.

The V call is TRBV5-1, the J call TRBJ2-7; TRBD2 is a possible D gene (5 bases). Trimming shortened V by 3 bases and J by 2 bases, and 12 bases separated the two germline ends. This CDR3 contains 14 residues. Looked up from germline, CDR1 is SGHRS and CDR2 is YFSETQ. CDR3 DNA: TGCGCCAGCAGCTCCAGGACTCCTCCCTACGAGCAGTACTTC. It encodes CASSSRTPPYEQYF.